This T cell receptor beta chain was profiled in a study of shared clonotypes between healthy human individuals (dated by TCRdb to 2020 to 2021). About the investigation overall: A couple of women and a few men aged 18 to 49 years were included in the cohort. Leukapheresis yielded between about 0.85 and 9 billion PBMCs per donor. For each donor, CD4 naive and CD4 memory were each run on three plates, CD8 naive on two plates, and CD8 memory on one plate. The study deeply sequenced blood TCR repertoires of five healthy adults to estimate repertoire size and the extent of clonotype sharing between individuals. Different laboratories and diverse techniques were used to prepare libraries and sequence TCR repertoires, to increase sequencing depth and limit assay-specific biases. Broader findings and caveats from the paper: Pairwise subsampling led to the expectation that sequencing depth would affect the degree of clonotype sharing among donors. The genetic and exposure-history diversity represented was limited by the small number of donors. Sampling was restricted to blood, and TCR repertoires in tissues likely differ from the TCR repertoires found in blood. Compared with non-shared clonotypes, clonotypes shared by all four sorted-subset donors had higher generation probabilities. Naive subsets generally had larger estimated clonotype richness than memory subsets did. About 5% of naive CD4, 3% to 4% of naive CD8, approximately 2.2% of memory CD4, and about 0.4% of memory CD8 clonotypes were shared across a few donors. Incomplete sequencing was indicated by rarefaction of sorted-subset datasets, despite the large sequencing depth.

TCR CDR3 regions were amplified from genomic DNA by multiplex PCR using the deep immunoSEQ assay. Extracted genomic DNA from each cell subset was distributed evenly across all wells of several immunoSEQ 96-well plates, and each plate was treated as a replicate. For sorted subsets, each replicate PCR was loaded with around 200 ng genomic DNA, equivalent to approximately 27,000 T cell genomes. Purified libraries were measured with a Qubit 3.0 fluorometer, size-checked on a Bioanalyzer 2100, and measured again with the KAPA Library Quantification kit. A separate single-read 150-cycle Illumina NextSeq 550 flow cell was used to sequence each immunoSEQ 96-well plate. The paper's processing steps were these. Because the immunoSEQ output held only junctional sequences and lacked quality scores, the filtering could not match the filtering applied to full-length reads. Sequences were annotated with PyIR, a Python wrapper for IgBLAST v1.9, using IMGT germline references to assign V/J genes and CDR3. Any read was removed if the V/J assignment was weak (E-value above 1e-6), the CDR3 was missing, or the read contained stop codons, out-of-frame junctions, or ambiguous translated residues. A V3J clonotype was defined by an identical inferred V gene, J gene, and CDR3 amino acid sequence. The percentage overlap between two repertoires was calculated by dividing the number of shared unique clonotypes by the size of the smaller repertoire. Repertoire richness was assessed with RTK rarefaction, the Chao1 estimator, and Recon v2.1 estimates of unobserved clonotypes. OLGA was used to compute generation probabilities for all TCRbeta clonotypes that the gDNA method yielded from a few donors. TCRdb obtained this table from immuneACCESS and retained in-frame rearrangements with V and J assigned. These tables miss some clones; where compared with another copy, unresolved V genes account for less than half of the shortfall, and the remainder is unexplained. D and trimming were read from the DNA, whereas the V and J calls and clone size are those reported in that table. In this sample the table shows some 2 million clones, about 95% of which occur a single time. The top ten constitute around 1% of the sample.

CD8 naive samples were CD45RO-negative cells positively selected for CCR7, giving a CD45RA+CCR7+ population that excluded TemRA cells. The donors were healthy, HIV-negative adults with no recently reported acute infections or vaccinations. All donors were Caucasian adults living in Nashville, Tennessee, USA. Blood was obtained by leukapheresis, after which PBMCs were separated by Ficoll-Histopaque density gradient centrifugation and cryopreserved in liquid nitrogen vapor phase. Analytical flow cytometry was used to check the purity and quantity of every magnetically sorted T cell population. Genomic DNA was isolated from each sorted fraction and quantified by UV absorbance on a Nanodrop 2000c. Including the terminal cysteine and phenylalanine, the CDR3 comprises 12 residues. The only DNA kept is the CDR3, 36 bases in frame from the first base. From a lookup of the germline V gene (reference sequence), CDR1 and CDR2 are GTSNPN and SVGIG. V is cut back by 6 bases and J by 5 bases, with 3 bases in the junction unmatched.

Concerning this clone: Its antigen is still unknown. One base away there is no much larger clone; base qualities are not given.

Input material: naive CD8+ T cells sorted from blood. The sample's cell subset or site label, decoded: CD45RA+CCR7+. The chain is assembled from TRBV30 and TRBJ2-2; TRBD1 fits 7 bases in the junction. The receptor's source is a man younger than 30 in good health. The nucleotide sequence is TGTGCCTGTTCACAGGGGACCGGGGAGCTGTTTTTT. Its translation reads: CACSQGTGELFF.